This section outlines one T cell receptor beta chain sequence together with its context. Its matching antigen is unknown. This sample was included in a study of cytomegalovirus exposure and HLA in healthy donors. Looking at the study overall: The roughly 100 million unique TCR beta sequences, from about 180 million T cells, were found by an earlier analysis. The study's findings and limits: Some TCR beta chains (164 of them) were listed as cytomegalovirus-associated. Presence/absence analyses took donor sequencing depth as roughly uniform.

Primers included in the PCR were 60 Vbeta and 13 Jbeta primers. TCRdb's copy holds only in-frame clones and misses some; the assay was immunoSEQ multiplex PCR. The sample has about 120,000 clones, and its top ten clones hold approximately 6.2%. The CDR3 sequence is 16 residues long. Germline loops: CDR1 MDHEN, CDR2 SYDVKM. The V segment lost 6 bases and the J segment 4 bases; nucleotides outside the gene matches: 14. The V call is TRBV28, the J call TRBJ1-1, with 7 nucleotides matching TRBD1. This TCR derives from a man aged 35 to 55 in good health and CMV-seropositive. Sequencing was carried out using PBMCs. In DNA, the CDR3 is TGTGCCAGCAGATCAACAGGGGAAAGGGTTTCCACTGAAGCTTTCTTT. Its translation: CASRSTGERVSTEAFF.